These 32 T cell receptor beta chains were sequenced from one sample in a study of cytomegalovirus exposure and HLA in healthy donors. With 60 Vbeta and 13 Jbeta primers, the PCR was carried out. The data were produced by immunoSEQ multiplex PCR, yet TCRdb's version contains in-frame clones alone and is incomplete. Of fewer than 150,000 clones detected, just under 80% appear once; the ten largest clones hold approximately 4.3%. Sample: PBMCs. Receptors were obtained from a man younger than 45 in good health.

This clone was detected a few times. The chain uses TRBV6-6 and TRBJ1-1; D unclear. The CDR3 length is 13 residues. Per germline, CDR1 MNHNY and CDR2 SVGAGI (reference sequence). Between the trimmed V and J ends, which lost 0 bases and 10 bases, there was a span of 12 bases. The CDR3 sequence is CASSYSVNTIAFF. In DNA, the CDR3 is TGTGCCAGCAGTTACTCGGTCAATACAATAGCTTTCTTT.

This rearrangement joins TRBV18 to TRBJ2-1, with 7 bases fitting TRBD2. The V and J ends lost 2 bases and 8 bases, in that order; junction bases with no gene match: 9. From germline, CDR1 is KGHSH and CDR2 LQKENI. The CDR3 runs to 15 residues. The CDR3 region has the DNA TGTGCCAGCTCACCAAGACTAGCAACTCGAGATGAGCAGTTCTTC. It encodes CASSPRLATRDEQFF.

J is TRBJ2-1 and V is TRBV6-4; 9 bases fit TRBD2. The V gene end was trimmed by 3 bases and the J gene end by 4 bases; junction bases not matched to a gene: 4. This CDR3 spans 15 amino acids. CDR1 is MRHNA, CDR2 SNTAGT, per germline. CDR3 in amino acids: CASSEMAGGYNEQFF. The CDR3 DNA follows: TGTGCCAGCAGTGAAATGGCGGGAGGGTACAATGAGCAGTTCTTC.

The rearrangement links TRBV7-2 to TRBJ2-7; TRBD2 matches at 11 bases. Germline V gene sequence: CDR1 SGHTA, CDR2 FQGNSA. The ends lost 7 bases at V and 3 bases at J; junction bases unmatched: 8. The length of the CDR3 is 15 residues. DNA for the CDR3: TGTGCCAGCATCAGAACTAGCGGGAGTTTCTACGAGCAGTACTTC. This gives the protein CASIRTSGSFYEQYF.

The rearrangement uses TRBV18 and TRBJ2-7, with TRBD2 matching 10 bases. Germline CDR1 is KGHSH and CDR2 is LQKENI. J lost 6 bases, V lost 4 bases, and 21 bases had no gene match. This CDR3 is built from 19 residues. CDR3 in DNA: TGTGCCAGCTCACTACTAGGCGGGAGCGGGAGGGCCGAAATTGGCGAGCAGTACTTC. Translated, it gives CASSLLGGSGRAEIGEQYF.

The chain joins TRBV2 to TRBJ2-4; D unclear. CDR1 and CDR2 (germline): SNHLY, FYNNEI. Trimming cost V 4 bases and J 0 bases, with 10 bases left between them. The length of the CDR3 is 15 residues. The CDR3 loop is CASSANLIAKNIQYF. Here the CDR3 DNA reads TGTGCCAGCAGTGCAAACTTAATAGCCAAAAACATTCAGTACTTC.

J is TRBJ1-4 and V is TRBV28, with 11 bases fitting TRBD1. Germline loops: CDR1 MDHEN, CDR2 SYDVKM. With V trimmed by 5 bases and J by 2 bases, 7 bases remained unmatched. CDR3 length: 17 amino acids. DNA for the CDR3: TGTGCCAGCAGTACACGGGACAGGGGGACGACTAATGAAAAACTGTTTTTT. Translation: CASSTRDRGTTNEKLFF.

The chain links TRBV4-1 to TRBJ2-5; TRBD2 aligns across 8 bases. The J call could be wrong; TRBJ2-7 is a better fit for the DNA end. Looked up from germline, CDR1 is MGHRA and CDR2 is YSYEKL. This CDR3 contains 15 residues. CDR3 sequence reads: CASSQGTSWSYEQYF. Here the CDR3 DNA reads TGCGCCAGCAGCCAAGGGACTAGCTGGAGCTACGAGCAGTACTTC.

This chain joins TRBV14 and TRBJ2-1; D uncertain. Germline V CDR1 and CDR2: SGHDN, FVKESK. Trimming cost V 5 bases and J 8 bases, with 10 bases left between them. The length of the CDR3 is 12 residues. The CDR3 loop is CASSSRRDEQFF. The CDR3 DNA is TGTGCCAGCAGCTCTCGGAGAGATGAGCAGTTCTTC.

The chain has TRBV5-4 and TRBJ1-6, with D uncertain. The germline V gene encodes CDR1 SGHNT and CDR2 YYREEE (reference sequence). CDR3 length: 14 residues. V lost 0 bases to trimming and J lost 5 bases, with 6 bases between them. The CDR3 DNA is TGTGCCAGCAGCTTGGGGCAGGATAATTCACCCCTCCACTTT. Protein: CASSLGQDNSPLHF. The variable domain in full, with the rest retrieved from reference TRBV5-4 and TRBJ1-6, is ETGVTQSPTHLIKTRGQQVTLRCSSQSGHNTVSWYQQALGQGPQFIFQYYREEENGRGNFPPRFSGLQFPNYSSELNVNALELDDSALYLCASSLGQDNSPLHFGNGTRLTVT.

There are a few counts of this clone. The identical CDR3 is also encoded by other nucleotide sequences in the sample. The rearrangement joins TRBV5-1 to TRBJ1-5, with TRBD1 identical over 8 bases. Germline CDR1 SGHRS, CDR2 YFSETQ. V shed 8 bases and J 5 bases; nucleotides not matched to a gene: 9. The CDR3 is 14 residues long. In DNA, the CDR3 is TGCGCCAGTTCCCTAGGACAGGGAGATCAGCCCCAGCATTTT. Residues: CASSLGQGDQPQHF. Full variable domain (remainder filled in from reference TRBV5-1 and TRBJ1-5): KAGVTQTPRYLIKTRGQQVTLSCSPISGHRSVSWYQQTPGQGLQFLFEYFSETQRNKGNFPGRFSGRQFSNSRSEMNVSTLELGDSALYLCASSLGQGDQPQHFGDGTRLSIL.

The V and J genes are TRBV7-9 and TRBJ2-1, with TRBD2 identical over 10 bases. CDR1 is SEHNR, CDR2 FQNEAQ, per germline (reference sequence). CDR3 size: 14 residues. V shed 4 bases, J shed 5 bases, and the junction held 2 bases outside the gene matches. The CDR3 DNA is TGTGCCAGCAGCTCTAGCGGGAGAAACAATGAGCAGTTCTTC. Translated: CASSSSGRNNEQFF.

The chain has TRBV6-6 and TRBJ1-3; the match to TRBD1 covers 10 bases. The V gene's germline CDR1 is MNHNY and CDR2 SVGAGI (reference sequence). V dropped 6 bases and J dropped 4; count of bases not matched to a gene: 6. The CDR3 is made up of 15 amino acids. CDR3 nucleotides: TGTGCCAGCAGCAGACAGGGGGCGTTGGGAAACACCATATATTTT. Translated, it gives CASSRQGALGNTIYF.

J is TRBJ2-7 and V is TRBV6-5; D is possibly TRBD1 (6 bases). V was clipped by 6 bases and J by 5 bases, with 11 bases between them. This CDR3 contains 12 residues. Germline V gene sequence: CDR1 MNHEY, CDR2 SVGAGI. Here the CDR3 DNA reads TGTGCCAGCAGGTCAGGGGTCAACGAGCAGTACTTC. Protein: CASRSGVNEQYF.

This clone was recorded a few times. The genes are TRBV7-2 and TRBJ2-3, with 7 positions matching TRBD1. CDR3 length: 17 residues. From germline, CDR1 is SGHTA and CDR2 FQGNSA. Trimming took 3 bases from V and 0 from J; bases not matched to a gene: 9. The CDR3 loop is CASSFSGTAPSTDTQYF. The DNA for the CDR3 is TGTGCCAGCAGCTTTTCCGGGACAGCCCCTAGCACAGATACGCAGTATTTT.

This clone was found a few times. The chain recombines TRBV6-5 with TRBJ1-3; no clear D gene. This CDR3 has 15 residues. Germline CDR1 reads MNHEY; CDR2 reads SVGAGI. Trimming took off 7 bases at V and 0 bases at J, with 13 bases between the two ends. The chain's CDR3 is CASTVSVSSGNTIYF. The CDR3 DNA follows: TGTGCCAGCACCGTCAGCGTCAGCTCTGGAAACACCATATATTTT.

The chain joins TRBV23-1 to TRBJ1-1; 10 bases are shared with TRBD1. TRBV23-1 is recorded as an ORF, its role being uncertain. CDR3 size: 18 residues. Trimming removed 4 bases from V and 2 bases from J; junction bases left unmatched: 13. The CDR3 nucleotides read TGCGCCAGCAGTCGATTACACCCTAAGACAGGGGGCAACACTGAAGCTTTCTTT. Amino acid sequence: CASSRLHPKTGGNTEAFF.

The chain joins TRBV27 to TRBJ1-6, with D unclear. V was clipped by 3 bases and J by 4 bases, with 7 bases between them. CDR1 is MNHEY, CDR2 SMNVEV, per germline (reference sequence). The CDR3 is 14 amino acids. CDR3 loop: CASSLRQYNSPLHF. CDR3 nucleotides: TGTGCCAGCAGTTTGAGGCAGTATAATTCACCCCTCCACTTT.

The chain couples TRBV5-4 to TRBJ1-4, with a tentative D call TRBD1 (6 bases). Trimming cost V 2 bases and J 5 bases, with 10 bases left between them. CDR1 and CDR2 from the germline V gene are SGHNT and YYREEE (reference sequence). The CDR3 has 14 amino acids. CDR3 region: CASSLGQGNEKLFF. CDR3 nucleotide sequence: TGTGCCAGCAGCTTAGGCCAGGGGAATGAAAAACTGTTTTTT.

This clone was detected only a few times. The chain joins TRBV18 to TRBJ2-7, with a tentative D call TRBD2 (6 bases). Germline V gene sequence: CDR1 KGHSH, CDR2 LQKENI. CDR3 length equals 15 residues. Between the trimmed V and J ends, which lost 2 bases and 0 bases, there was a span of 11 bases. Here the CDR3 DNA reads TGTGCCAGCTCACCATATCCTAGCGACTCCTACGAGCAGTACTTC. Amino acid sequence: CASSPYPSDSYEQYF. Full variable domain (outside the CDR3, taken from reference TRBV18 and TRBJ2-7): NAGVMQNPRHLVRRRGQEARLRCSPMKGHSHVYWYRQLPEEGLKFMVYLQKENIIDESGMPKERFSAEFPKEGPSILRIQQVVRGDSAAYFCASSPYPSDSYEQYFGPGTRLTVT.

The genes are TRBV7-9 and TRBJ2-4, with 9 bases identical to TRBD1. Germline V lookup: CDR1 SEHNR, CDR2 FQNEAQ (reference sequence). V shed 5 bases, J shed 0 bases, and the junction held 8 bases outside the gene matches. The CDR3 has 17 amino acids. This CDR3 reads CASSPTGGLLAKNIQYF. The CDR3 bases are TGTGCCAGCAGCCCAACAGGGGGCCTCTTAGCCAAAAACATTCAGTACTTC.

The chain is built from TRBV19 and TRBJ2-2; D is undetermined. This CDR3 has 14 residues. Germline CDR1 reads LNHDA; CDR2 reads SQIVND (reference sequence). Trimming pared 1 base from V and 5 bases from J, leaving 8 bases between. The CDR3 reads CASSIVERTGELFF. The CDR3 DNA reads as TGTGCCAGTAGTATAGTAGAGAGGACCGGGGAGCTGTTTTTT.

This rearrangement joins TRBV5-5 to TRBJ1-4, with 7 positions matching TRBD1. The J segment lost 4 bases and the V segment lost 4 bases, leaving 4 bases of the junction unmatched. Germline V gene data show CDR1 as SGHKS and CDR2 as YYEKEE (reference sequence). CDR3 length equals 14 residues. This CDR3 reads CASSPGQNNEKLFF. CDR3 DNA sequence: TGTGCCAGCAGCCCGGGACAGAATAATGAAAAACTGTTTTTT.

This clone showed up just a few times. V usage is TRBV2 and J usage is TRBJ2-5; D remains ambiguous. In germline, CDR1 is SNHLY, CDR2 FYNNEI. The V end was cut by 7 bases, the J end by 5 bases, with 8 bases between. The CDR3 contains 11 residues. In DNA form, the CDR3 reads TGTGCCAGCAAATATATTGAGACCCAGTACTTC. It yields the protein CASKYIETQYF.

V usage is TRBV9 and J usage is TRBJ2-6, with D unclear. The CDR3 runs to 16 residues. Per the germline V gene, CDR1 is SGDLS and CDR2 is YYNGEE. Trimming stripped 0 bases from V and 0 bases from J, with 7 bases between. CDR3 sequence (DNA): TGTGCCAGCAGCGTAGGTGCGGCCTCTGGGGCCAACGTCCTGACTTTC. It specifies CASSVGAASGANVLTF. The variable domain in full, with the rest retrieved from reference TRBV9 and TRBJ2-6, is DSGVTQTPKHLITATGQRVTLRCSPRSGDLSVYWYQQSLDQGLQFLIQYYNGEERAKGNILERFSAQQFPDLHSELNLSSLELGDSALYFCASSVGAASGANVLTFGAGSRLTVL.

The V and J genes are TRBV9 and TRBJ1-2, with 7 nucleotides matching TRBD1. The germline CDR1 and CDR2 sequences are SGDLS and YYNGEE. The CDR3 is 13 amino acids. The V segment lost 5 bases and the J segment 4 bases; nucleotides outside the gene matches: 5. The CDR3 region is CASSVTGAYGYTF. The DNA of the CDR3 is TGTGCCAGCAGTGTTACAGGGGCCTATGGCTACACCTTC.

This clone was seen once. The CDR3 bases are TGTGCCTGGAGCCCCCCGGGACAGGGGTTCGCTGAAGCTTTCTTT. It specifies CAWSPPGQGFAEAFF. This chain connects TRBV30 to TRBJ1-1; 10 bases align to TRBD1. Trimming at V came to 3 bases and at J to 6 bases, leaving 10 bases not matched to a gene. This CDR3 has 15 amino acids. Germline V gene data show CDR1 as GTSNPN and CDR2 as SVGIG (reference sequence).

This chain joins TRBV9 and TRBJ2-3, with D uncertain. V lost 7 bases and J 3 bases, leaving 18 bases between the germline ends. Germline V gene data show CDR1 as SGDLS and CDR2 as YYNGEE. The CDR3 is made up of 15 amino acids. Here the CDR3 DNA reads TGTGCCAGCTCCTGGTCGACTCCTCCTACAGATACGCAGTATTTT. This sequence encodes CASSWSTPPTDTQYF.

This sequence joins TRBV7-6 and TRBJ1-1, with a weak D call TRBD1 (6 bases). V lost 6 bases and J 0 bases, leaving 8 bases between the germline ends. CDR1 and CDR2 from the germline V gene are SGHVS and FNYEAQ. The CDR3 length is 13 residues. The DNA for the CDR3 is TGTGCCAGCAGGTCAGGGGTGAACACTGAAGCTTTCTTT. It specifies CASRSGVNTEAFF.

The table lists this clone with a count of one. The J gene is TRBJ1-5, the V gene TRBV5-3; D is unclear. TRBV5-3 is an ORF for which the function is uncertain. This CDR3 comprises 17 residues. Trimming pared 1 base from V and 4 bases from J, leaving 18 bases between. This CDR3 reads CARSLRRADGSNQPQHF. CDR3 nucleotides: TGTGCCAGAAGCTTGAGGAGGGCCGACGGCTCTAATCAGCCCCAGCATTTT.

This clone was recorded a few times. The rearrangement uses TRBV25-1 and TRBJ2-7, with D possibly being TRBD1 (5 bases). V was shortened by 4 bases and J by 4 bases, with 17 bases between the two germline ends. The CDR3 length is 15 residues. CDR1 is MGHDK, CDR2 SYGVNS, per germline. This CDR3 is CASSASTGAGYEQYF. CDR3 bases: TGTGCCAGCAGTGCTAGTACAGGCGCCGGGTACGAGCAGTACTTC.

The chain links TRBV5-8 to TRBJ2-7; D not certain. V shed 3 bases and J shed 3 bases, with 13 bases lying between them. The CDR3 is made up of 14 amino acids. Germline CDR1 SGHTS, CDR2 YDEGEE. The CDR3 DNA sequence: TGTGCCAGCAGCTGGATACCTGAGGACTACGAGCAGTACTTC. This encodes CASSWIPEDYEQYF.